This entry is about one TCR beta chain. Its antigen is as yet unknown. Trimming shortened V by 1 base and J by 1 base, and 12 bases separated the two germline ends. The germline V gene encodes CDR1 SGDLS and CDR2 YYNGEE. The CDR3 runs to 15 residues. The data were obtained in a study of cytomegalovirus exposure and HLA in healthy donors. Whole-study results and caveats: As confirmed in vitro, a few CMV-associated chains were specific for CMV antigens.

Primers included in the PCR were 60 Vbeta and 13 Jbeta primers. Assay: immunoSEQ multiplex PCR; the TCRdb copy retains only in-frame clones and omits some. This table has 150,000 to 200,000 clones, about 76% appearing once. This sequence originates from a woman aged 40 to 50 in good health and CMV-seropositive. This rearrangement joins TRBV9 to TRBJ2-7; tentative D call: TRBD2 (6 bases). The sample consisted of PBMCs. In DNA form, the CDR3 reads TGTGCCAGCAGCGTACCGCGACGGGAGTCCTACGAGCAGTACTTC. This codes for CASSVPRRESYEQYF.